The sequence of this TCR beta chain was determined in a study of response to subunit inactivated influenza vaccine. One entry per CDR3 protein, called by TCRdb with MiXCR from the RT-PCR reads. Of 500,000 to 600,000 distinct CDR3 sequences detected, 10% to 15% appear once; the ten largest clones hold about an eighth. The CDR3 runs to 15 residues. Germline V CDR1 and CDR2: ENHRY, SYGVKD. After removal of 8 bases from V and 4 bases from J, the junction contained 7 bases not matched to a gene. This material consisted of PBMCs from blood, taken roughly 6 weeks after vaccination. V gene TRBV10-3 combines with J gene TRBJ1-5, with 11 bases identical to TRBD1. This TCR derives from a man aged 50 or older who received an inactivated influenza vaccine. CDR3 in amino acids: CAIAPGQGENQPQHF. DNA for the CDR3: TGTGCCATCGCACCGGGACAGGGGGAAAATCAGCCCCAGCATTTT.